The clone carrying this TCR beta chain occurred a few times. Antigen unknown. V dropped 3 bases and J dropped 4 bases, with 17 bases sitting between them. This CDR3 spans 15 amino acids. Germline V CDR1 and CDR2: SGHRS, YFSETQ. The entry originates in a study of CD8 T cells in ankylosing spondylitis. Study-wide findings and caveats: A motif of roughly 8 highly homologous TCR beta variants was seen as apparently characteristic of ankylosing spondylitis blood. Earlier reports found some motif variants in synovial fluid and blood in reactive arthritis.

Researchers built TCR beta libraries using quantitative 5'-RACE with molecular barcodes. One entry per CDR3 protein, called by TCRdb with MiXCR from the 5' RACE reads. The sample carries about 200,000 distinct CDR3 sequences, around a quarter recorded once. The specimen sequenced was blood, either unsorted or a sorted T cell fraction (not recorded which). This chain uses TRBV5-1 with TRBJ2-7, with D perhaps matching TRBD1 (6 bases). The receptor's source is a male donor with ankylosing spondylitis or in good health (not recorded which). CDR3 sequence: CASSSGQPGDYEQYF. The CDR3 bases are TGCGCCAGCAGCTCCGGACAGCCCGGGGATTACGAGCAGTACTTC.